This T cell receptor beta chain was retrieved from a study of T-cell memory formation after mild COVID-19. V was clipped by 6 bases and J by 4 bases; unmatched bases: 10. This CDR3 is 16 amino acids long. The germline CDR1 and CDR2 sequences are MNHEY and SVGAGI. One entry per CDR3 protein results from TCRdb running MiXCR on the 5' RACE reads. The sample holds 400,000 to 500,000 distinct CDR3 sequences, 20% seen once. Study results and limitations: The pre-infection memory compartment contained some responding clones, suggesting cross-reactive memory joined. Balance between CD4 and CD8 was seen in clones contracting day 15 to 85, and a CD4+ lean was seen in later expanders.

In the case of this clonotype: Its antigen is not known.

This chain joins TRBV6-5 and TRBJ2-1; TRBD1 agrees at 9 bases. Sequenced sample: PBMCs or a T cell subset sorted from them (not recorded which). The clonotype originates from an adult woman who had mild COVID-19 (a few samples of this study predate the infection). Cell type and time point are not known. The CDR3 DNA is TGTGCCAGCAGCGAGATGGGACAGGGCTTATACAATGAGCAGTTCTTC. It is translated as CASSEMGQGLYNEQFF.